The clone carrying this T cell receptor (beta chain) appeared many times. The data were taken from a study of blood T cell repertoires in COVID-19. Study summary: Both acute and convalescent COVID-19 samples were obtained from the United States, Italy and Spain. PBMCs, B-cell-depleted T cells, or T cells provided the cDNA or gDNA that made up the material.

Per the authors' pipeline: It was from reference gene primer amplification that nucleated cell counts were estimated. The data were produced by immunoSEQ multiplex PCR, yet TCRdb's version contains in-frame clones alone and is incomplete. The V and J calls and clone size come from that table; D and trimming were worked out from the DNA. In the table there are 120,000 to 150,000 clones, 79% of which are singletons. Germline loops: CDR1 MDHEN, CDR2 SYDVKM. This CDR3 is 13 amino acids long. Between the trimmed V and J ends, which lost 1 base and 7 bases, there was a span of 10 bases. The receptor comes from a man in his sixties with acute or convalescent COVID-19. The sequenced sample was peripheral blood. The rearrangement joins TRBV28 to TRBJ1-1; D call uncertain. CDR3 region: CASSLSVQLEAFF. DNA of the CDR3: TGTGCCAGCAGTTTATCCGTCCAACTTGAAGCTTTCTTT.